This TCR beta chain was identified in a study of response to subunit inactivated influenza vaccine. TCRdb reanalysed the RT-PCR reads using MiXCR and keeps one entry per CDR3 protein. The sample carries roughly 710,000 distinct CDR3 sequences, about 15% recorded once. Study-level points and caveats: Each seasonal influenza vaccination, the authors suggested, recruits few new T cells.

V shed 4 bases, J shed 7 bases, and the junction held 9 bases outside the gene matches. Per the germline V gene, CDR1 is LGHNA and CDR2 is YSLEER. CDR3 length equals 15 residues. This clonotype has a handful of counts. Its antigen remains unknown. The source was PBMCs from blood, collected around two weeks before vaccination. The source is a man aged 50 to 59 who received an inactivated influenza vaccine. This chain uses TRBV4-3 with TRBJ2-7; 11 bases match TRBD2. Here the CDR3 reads CASSRGTSGQGEQYF. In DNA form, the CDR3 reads TGCGCCAGCAGCCGGGGGACTAGCGGCCAAGGGGAGCAGTACTTC.